This T cell receptor (beta chain) was captured by sequencing in a study of blood T cells in healthy people across ages. This clonotype was seen a few times. Its antigen is unidentified. Extraction yielded at least 6 micrograms of total RNA per sample. The CDR3 has 14 residues. Trimming stripped 4 bases from V and 1 base from J, with 10 bases between. Sample-barcoded 5' priming and a J-beta primer mix drove a second PCR of roughly 6 to 12 cycles. The authors tagged each cDNA molecule using a template-switch adaptor with 12 random nucleotides. From the 5' RACE reads, TCRdb called clonotypes with MiXCR, one entry per CDR3 protein. The profile shows around 900,000 distinct CDR3 sequences, 25% to 35% of them singletons. Whole-study findings and limits: Long-lived donors exceeded aged donors in naive CD4+ cells and diversity. Underestimates were what the diversity estimates from one million T cells were considered to be.

The chain couples TRBV12-3 or TRBV12-4 to TRBJ1-1; no clear D gene. Material for sequencing was blood. This sequence was found in a woman of 80 years or more in good health. CDR3 in amino acids: CASSSRLKNTEAFF. In DNA form, the CDR3 reads TGTGCCAGCAGTTCCCGGCTGAAGAACACTGAAGCTTTCTTT.